A single sample is the source of the 5 T cell receptor beta chains below, sequenced in a study of STAT5B mutations in CD4+ large granular lymphocyte leukemia. Measured with immunoSEQ multiplex PCR; TCRdb has only the in-frame clones, and not every one. Among about 28,000 clones listed, roughly 75% were seen once. The material sequenced was CD4+ T cells from blood buffy coats. The receptors stem from a human donor in good health.

This clone was observed a few times. The CDR3 here is CASSLKQGPYGYTF. The DNA for the CDR3 is TGTGCCAGCAGCTTAAAACAGGGGCCCTATGGCTACACCTTC. The chain links TRBV7-6 to TRBJ1-2; TRBD1 agrees at 7 bases. There are 14 residues in the CDR3. Trimming at V came to 2 bases and at J to 4 bases, leaving 4 bases not matched to a gene. CDR1 SGHVS and CDR2 FNYEAQ come from the germline V gene.

The rearrangement links TRBV5-5 to TRBJ1-2, with D maybe TRBD1 (5 bases). CDR3 size: 14 residues. V lost 0 bases to trimming and J lost 6 bases, with 12 bases between them. Germline CDR1 SGHKS, CDR2 YYEKEE (reference sequence). In DNA form, the CDR3 reads TGTGCCAGCAGCTTGGAGCTAGGGGTTCATGGCTACACCTTC. Amino acid sequence: CASSLELGVHGYTF.

Only a few counts were recorded for this clone. V gene TRBV18 combines with J gene TRBJ1-5; 8 bases match TRBD1. Trimming took 4 bases from V and 5 from J; bases not matched to a gene: 7. The CDR3 has 15 residues. CDR1 is KGHSH, CDR2 LQKENI, per germline. In DNA form, the CDR3 reads TGTGCCAGCTCACGACAACAGGGGGTGGATCAGCCCCAGCATTTT. It specifies CASSRQQGVDQPQHF.

The sample holds a few counts of this clone. The rearrangement joins TRBV5-1 to TRBJ2-4; the D is unclear. Trimming took 1 base from V and 8 from J, leaving 10 bases between them. The CDR3 length is 13 residues. Germline V lookup: CDR1 SGHRS, CDR2 YFSETQ. The CDR3 sequence is CASSLLVGDIQYF. In nucleotides, the CDR3 is TGCGCCAGCAGCTTGTTGGTTGGCGACATTCAGTACTTC.

This chain links TRBV2 with TRBJ2-7; either TRBD1 or TRBD2 may fit D (6 bases each). Trimming took 6 bases from V and 0 from J, leaving 15 bases between them. Germline loops: CDR1 SNHLY, CDR2 FYNNEI. This CDR3 contains 15 residues. CDR3 DNA: TGTGCCAGCAGGGAGGGGGACCAAAGCTCCTACGAGCAGTACTTC. It codes for CASREGDQSSYEQYF.